These 27 T cell receptor beta chains share one sample of origin, sequenced in a study of graft-versus-host responses after intestinal transplantation. The table came from immunoSEQ multiplex PCR; TCRdb's copy has only in-frame clones and leaves some out. The sample includes 90,000 to 120,000 clones, roughly 90% seen only once; the top ten take about 0.9%. These receptors have no identified antigens. The sample here was unstimulated CD4+ T cells sorted from spleen or lymph node cells, taken before intestinal transplant. The receptors here all came from a human donor who received an intestinal transplant.

The gene calls are TRBV7-3 and TRBJ1-1; D is ambiguous. The CDR3 totals 14 residues. Trimming pared 5 bases from V and 2 bases from J, leaving 12 bases between. Germline CDR1 and CDR2: SGHTA and FQGTGA. CDR3 nucleotides: TGTGCCAGCAGCGCTACGTCCTTTAACACTGAAGCTTTCTTT. It is translated as CASSATSFNTEAFF.

The chain recombines TRBV19 with TRBJ1-3, with D hard to call. With 6 bases removed from V and 4 bases from J, the gap between germline ends came to 13 bases. This CDR3 is 14 amino acids long. Germline V gene sequence: CDR1 LNHDA, CDR2 SQIVND (reference sequence). The CDR3 loop reads CASSHGVAGNTIYF. The DNA of the CDR3 is TGTGCCAGTAGCCACGGGGTAGCCGGAAACACCATATATTTT.

The chain carries TRBV5-1 and TRBJ2-3; 10 bases fit TRBD1. The V segment lost 4 bases and the J segment 4 bases; nucleotides outside the gene matches: 9. Germline CDR1 is SGHRS and CDR2 is YFSETQ. The CDR3 totals 16 residues. The CDR3 sequence: CASSETGTGVPDTQYF. The CDR3 DNA is TGCGCCAGCAGCGAAACCGGGACAGGGGTCCCAGATACGCAGTATTTT.

The J gene is TRBJ2-5, the V gene TRBV30, with D uncertain. This CDR3 comprises 14 residues. Germline V gene sequence: CDR1 GTSNPN, CDR2 SVGIG (reference sequence). The V gene lost 3 bases and the J gene lost 3 bases, with 14 bases spanning the gap. The CDR3 protein is CAWSPAFAEETQYF. The CDR3 nucleotides are TGTGCCTGGAGCCCTGCCTTCGCCGAAGAGACCCAGTACTTC.

The chain uses TRBV7-2 and TRBJ1-2; a weak D match, TRBD1 (6 bases). The V gene lost 0 bases and the J gene lost 6 bases, with 17 bases spanning the gap. The germline gives CDR1 SGHTA, CDR2 FQGNSA. This CDR3 contains 16 residues. The CDR3 region is CASSLARGGTGHGYTF. The CDR3 DNA reads as TGTGCCAGCAGCTTAGCGAGAGGGGGGACCGGTCATGGCTACACCTTC.

The chain joins TRBV7-6 to TRBJ2-3; 9 positions match TRBD2. Germline CDR1 SGHVS, CDR2 FNYEAQ. Unmatched junction bases numbered 5, after V lost 1 base and J lost 3 bases. This CDR3 spans 16 amino acids. As DNA, the CDR3 is TGTGCCAGCAGCTTAGAGTTAGCGGGGGTAACAGATACGCAGTATTTT. This translates into CASSLELAGVTDTQYF.

This rearrangement joins TRBV9 to TRBJ2-7, with D possibly being TRBD1 (6 bases). Trimming pared 4 bases from V and 3 bases from J, leaving 17 bases between. The CDR3 has 15 residues. Germline V gives CDR1 SGDLS, CDR2 YYNGEE. CDR3 protein: CASSSSPTGNYEQYF. CDR3 sequence (DNA): TGTGCCAGCAGCTCCAGCCCGACAGGAAACTACGAGCAGTACTTC.

The chain couples TRBV29-1 to TRBJ2-7; 15 bases are shared with TRBD2. Germline V gene data show CDR1 as SQVTM and CDR2 as ANQGSEA. The CDR3 extends over 14 amino acids. Trimming cost V 6 bases and J 8 bases; bases outside gene matches: 8. The CDR3 sequence: CSVMGLAGGSKQYF. In DNA, the CDR3 is TGCAGCGTGATGGGACTAGCGGGAGGAAGCAAGCAGTACTTC.

J is TRBJ2-2 and V is TRBV2, with TRBD1 matching 7 bases. In germline, CDR1 is SNHLY, CDR2 FYNNEI. This CDR3 region has 18 residues. The junction had 15 bases not matched to a gene; V was cut back by 4 bases and J by 4 bases. CDR3: CASSAPTGYETRTGELFF. In nucleotides, the CDR3 is TGTGCCAGCAGTGCCCCGACAGGGTACGAGACCCGCACCGGGGAGCTGTTTTTT.

This chain links TRBV7-9 with TRBJ1-2; 8 bases line up with TRBD1. J gave up 4 bases and V 5 bases, and 9 bases lay outside the gene matches. The CDR3 is made up of 15 amino acids. CDR1 and CDR2 from the germline V gene are SEHNR and FQNEAQ (reference sequence). CDR3 sequence (DNA): TGTGCCAGCAGCCCGGGCGGACAGGGTTTCTATGGCTACACCTTC. As protein: CASSPGGQGFYGYTF.

The rearrangement joins TRBV5-1 to TRBJ2-3; 8 nucleotides line up with TRBD2. J lost 7 bases, V lost 0 bases, and 10 bases had no gene match. Per the germline V gene, CDR1 is SGHRS and CDR2 is YFSETQ. This CDR3 spans 16 amino acids. CDR3 sequence (DNA): TGCGCCAGCAGCTTGGCCGGGACTAGTCCTTCTTATACGCAGTATTTT. Its translation: CASSLAGTSPSYTQYF.

The V call is TRBV18, the J call TRBJ2-5; no clear D. Germline V gene lookup returns CDR1 KGHSH and CDR2 LQKENI. V lost 2 bases and J 0 bases, leaving 10 bases between the germline ends. The length of the CDR3 is 15 residues. The CDR3 region has the DNA TGTGCCAGCTCACCATGGCACAGCTACCAAGAGACCCAGTACTTC. Its translation: CASSPWHSYQETQYF.

The rearrangement uses TRBV5-1 and TRBJ1-1; D remains unclear. Germline loops: CDR1 SGHRS, CDR2 YFSETQ. Trimming pared 4 bases from V and 0 bases from J, leaving 13 bases between. CDR3 size: 15 residues. This CDR3 reads CASSPARDVNTEAFF. The CDR3 coding sequence is TGCGCCAGCAGCCCCGCACGGGATGTGAACACTGAAGCTTTCTTT.

This clone was detected only a few times. This chain uses TRBV10-3 with TRBJ2-2, with TRBD1 as a possible D gene (6 bases). V lost 0 bases and J lost 4, with 12 bases in between. In germline, CDR1 is ENHRY, CDR2 SYGVKD. This CDR3 contains 16 residues. The CDR3 coding sequence is TGTGCCATCAGTGAGTCTAACAGGGAAGGCACCGGGGAGCTGTTTTTT. This codes for CAISESNREGTGELFF.

The J gene is TRBJ1-1, the V gene TRBV27; D not certain. Deletions cut 6 bases from V and 1 base from J, with 9 bases between. CDR1 is MNHEY, CDR2 SMNVEV, per germline (reference sequence). This CDR3 region has 13 residues. CDR3 nucleotide sequence: TGTGCCAGCAGACCGACGAGGAACACTGAAGCTTTCTTT. Amino acid sequence: CASRPTRNTEAFF.

The rearrangement uses TRBV6-5 and TRBJ2-5; 9 bases are a match to TRBD1. Per germline, CDR1 MNHEY and CDR2 SVGAGI. V trimming: 6 bases; J trimming: 5 bases; junction bases outside the gene matches: 1. The CDR3 runs to 12 residues. The CDR3 DNA reads as TGTGCCAGCAGCGGACAGGGGGAGACCCAGTACTTC. This encodes CASSGQGETQYF.

This rearrangement joins TRBV5-1 to TRBJ2-1, with 7 bases fitting TRBD2. V lost 4 bases to trimming and J lost 3 bases; unmatched junction nucleotides: 10. CDR3 size: 16 residues. Looked up from germline, CDR1 is SGHRS and CDR2 is YFSETQ. The CDR3 protein is CASSQSGRYDYNEQFF. Written as DNA, the CDR3 is TGCGCCAGCAGCCAGTCCGGGAGGTATGACTACAATGAGCAGTTCTTC.

The DNA of the CDR3 is TGTGCCAGCAGCTTTTACAGCCCAGATACGCAGTATTTT. This codes for CASSFYSPDTQYF. The chain carries TRBV7-2 and TRBJ2-3; D is unresolved. V gave up 3 bases and J gave up 4 bases, with 8 bases separating them. Germline V gene data show CDR1 as SGHTA and CDR2 as FQGNSA. The CDR3 covers 13 residues.

This chain uses TRBV6-5 with TRBJ2-3, with TRBD1 matching 7 bases. Trimming removed 0 bases from V and 1 base from J; junction bases left unmatched: 4. The CDR3 totals 16 residues. Looked up from germline, CDR1 is MNHEY and CDR2 is SVGAGI. This CDR3 is CASSYSPTGGTDTQYF. The DNA for the CDR3 is TGTGCCAGCAGTTACTCGCCCACAGGGGGCACAGATACGCAGTATTTT.

The chain employs TRBV11-2 and TRBJ2-5; D is unclear. V gave up 1 base and J gave up 3 bases, with 12 bases separating them. Germline CDR1 reads SGHAT; CDR2 reads FQNNGV. CDR3 size: 15 residues. CDR3 bases: TGTGCCAGCAGCTTAGGGCGTAGGCTAGAAGAGACCCAGTACTTC. Its translation is CASSLGRRLEETQYF.

V and J are TRBV18 and TRBJ2-7; D possibly corresponds to TRBD2 (5 bases). This CDR3 comprises 14 residues. V was cut by 2 bases and J by 4 bases, with 12 bases left in between. In germline, CDR1 is KGHSH, CDR2 LQKENI. The DNA for the CDR3 is TGTGCCAGCTCACCAATGGAACAGCGGTACGAGCAGTACTTC. Protein product: CASSPMEQRYEQYF.

The chain has TRBV11-1 and TRBJ1-1; D is unclear. The CDR3 extends over 18 amino acids. The V gene's germline CDR1 is SGHAT and CDR2 FQDESV (reference sequence). V was pared by 5 bases and J by 3 bases, with 25 bases between. The CDR3 DNA reads TGTGCCAGCAGCCTAGGGCTCTGGGCCGCCTCCGAGGACACTGAAGCTTTCTTT. Translation gives CASSLGLWAASEDTEAFF.

This chain joins TRBV30 and TRBJ2-5; D possibly corresponds to TRBD2 (5 bases). The V and J ends lost 3 bases and 6 bases respectively, with 14 bases between them. Per germline, CDR1 GTSNPN and CDR2 SVGIG (reference sequence). CDR3 size: 13 residues. CDR3 nucleotides: TGTGCCTGGAGGCTTGGCGGGTTGAAGACCCAGTACTTC. Its translation is CAWRLGGLKTQYF.

The chain couples TRBV5-1 to TRBJ1-6; 8 bases fit TRBD1. Losses at the gene ends were 4 bases for V and 6 bases for J; bases not matched to a gene: 6. The germline V gene has CDR1 SGHRS and CDR2 YFSETQ. The CDR3 sequence is 15 residues long. CDR3 in DNA: TGCGCCAGCAGCCCAAGGACAGGGATTAATTCACCCCTCCACTTT. This codes for CASSPRTGINSPLHF.

V is TRBV2 and J is TRBJ2-5; 9 bases are a match to TRBD1. CDR1 is SNHLY, CDR2 FYNNEI, per germline. This CDR3 is built from 16 residues. The V gene end was trimmed by 6 bases and the J gene end by 0 bases; junction bases not matched to a gene: 8. The CDR3 coding sequence is TGTGCCAGCAGAACCGGGACAGGGATGTACCAAGAGACCCAGTACTTC. It specifies CASRTGTGMYQETQYF.

The genes are TRBV5-4 and TRBJ2-7; 8 nucleotides match TRBD2. The V gene end was trimmed by 4 bases and the J gene end by 0 bases; junction bases not matched to a gene: 9. The CDR3 is 16 amino acids. The germline V gene has CDR1 SGHNT and CDR2 YYREEE (reference sequence). The CDR3 nucleotides are TGTGCCAGCAGCCCCCCGGGACTAGGAAGCTCCTACGAGCAGTACTTC. Amino acids: CASSPPGLGSSYEQYF.

The chain joins TRBV7-3 to TRBJ2-5; either TRBD1 or TRBD2 may fit D (5 bases each). CDR1 is SGHTA and CDR2 is FQGTGA in the germline V gene. This CDR3 has 13 residues. The V end was cut by 4 bases, the J end by 1 base, with 7 bases between. Here the CDR3 reads CASSWDGQETQYF. The CDR3 DNA sequence: TGTGCCAGCAGCTGGGACGGCCAAGAGACCCAGTACTTC. The full variable domain, its missing parts supplied by reference TRBV7-3 and TRBJ2-5, is GAGVSQTPSNKVTEKGKYVELRCDPISGHTALYWYRQSLGQGPEFLIYFQGTGAADDSGLPNDRFFAVRPEGSVSTLKIQRTERGDSAVYLCASSWDGQETQYFGPGTRLLVL.